This TCR beta chain was recorded in a study of blood T cell repertoires in COVID-19 (dated by TCRdb to about 2020). Turning to the overall study: The collaborator samples originated in the United States, Italy and Spain and spanned the acute and convalescent phases of COVID-19. Deeply sampled blood TCRbeta repertoires from subjects exposed to, actively infected with, or recovered from COVID-19 were included in the dataset. A de-identified subject ID, COVID-19 status, age in years and sex were almost always included in the sample metadata. The samples were drawn from two sources: the first 160 participants of the ongoing ImmuneRACE study, and 950 to 1,500 subjects contributed by 6 global collaborators. The material from the prospective study consisted of cDNA or gDNA derived from T cells, B-cell-depleted T cells, or PBMCs. Where HLA class I and class II types were available, the types were taken from metadata supplied by the sample provider, not from assay-based typing. The repertoires were made available in a free public database intended to serve as a resource for research on the immune response to SARS-CoV-2.

Collaborating institutions collected whole blood in K2EDTA tubes following their own protocols. For TCRbeta analysis, collaborator samples were shipped as frozen whole blood, as isolated PBMCs, or as DNA extracted from either sample type. About this clone itself: The clone's antigen remains unknown. One base away there is no much larger clone; base qualities are not given.

CDR1 is given as GTSNPN and CDR2 as SVGIG, both from the germline V gene (reference sequence). The junction carries 20 bases between V and J, which are trimmed by 4 bases and 2 bases respectively. Its CDR3 holds 16 amino acids, cysteine through phenylalanine. The sequence is cut down to CDR3 DNA, 48 bases in frame from base 1. TCRbeta CDR3 regions were amplified from genomic DNA by means of the immunoSEQ Assay, a bias-controlled multiplex PCR. The authors' pipeline ran thus. Nucleated cell counts per sample were estimated from amplification of reference gene primers within the assay. To quantify the absolute abundance of each unique TCRbeta CDR3 rearrangement, sequence reads were collapsed and filtered. For each sample, productive Simpson clonality was calculated as the square root of Simpson's diversity index over productive rearrangements. Here the immuneACCESS table is served through TCRdb, limited to in-frame sequences with V and J called. Missing clones are a known gap in these copies; in checked studies unresolved V genes cover under half, and the rest lacks a known reason. D and trimming come from the DNA, and the V and J calls and clone size come from that table. Here the sample has 65,000 to 95,000 clones; 75% to 85% occur a single time. Jointly, the top ten make up around 13% of the sample.

Results the study describes overall, beyond this receptor: Clinical and demographic metadata were provided uncurated, with the amount varying by source and participant.

This sequence originates from a middle-aged woman with active or convalescent COVID-19. What was sequenced was peripheral blood. The V gene is TRBV30 and the J gene is TRBJ1-1; the best D guess is TRBD1, with 6 bases matching. The DNA reads as follows: TGTGCCTGGACCTCCCAGGGAGGGGGAAAAAACACTGAAGCTTTCTTT. Translated, it reads CAWTSQGGGKNTEAFF.